This TCR beta chain was captured by sequencing in a study of response to subunit inactivated influenza vaccine. MiXCR, applied by TCRdb to the RT-PCR reads, yields one record per CDR3 protein. The sample has approximately 500,000 distinct CDR3 sequences; 20% to 25% are singletons. These data also featured in a second study, about T cells expressing NK-cell markers. According to that study: The authors made TCR beta cDNA libraries by 5'RACE template switching. This switching added a universal primer site and UMIs. Investigators obtained TCR beta repertoires from sorted CD3+CD56+NKG2C+, CD3+CD56+NKG2C- and CD3+CD56-NKG2C+ T cells.

The TCR was taken from a man in his fifties or sixties who received an inactivated influenza vaccine. The sample in question was CD4+ T cells sorted from PBMCs, obtained approximately 12 days after vaccination.

This chain's CDR3 is CASSLVFSGYGTQYF. The DNA for the CDR3 is TGTGCCAGCAGCTTAGTCTTCTCGGGATACGGGACCCAGTACTTC. The V call is TRBV7-9, the J call TRBJ2-5; D perhaps matches TRBD2 (5 bases). The CDR3 spans 15 residues. Germline CDR1 reads SEHNR; CDR2 reads FQNEAQ (reference sequence). The V gene lost 1 base and the J gene lost 7 bases, with 16 bases spanning the gap.